This T cell receptor beta chain was observed in a study of T cells in localized non-small cell lung cancer. Findings and caveats of the study: Since sequencing was restricted to only one region of the tumor, intratumor heterogeneity remains a possibility. The study found T cell clonality highest in uninvolved adjacent lung, above tumor. Adjacent lung exhibited a median of 57 among the 100 most abundant tumor clones.

As concerns this clone: Its cognate antigen is unknown.

CDR3 length: 14 amino acids. Germline CDR1 and CDR2: SGHRS and YFSETQ. J was trimmed by 14 bases and V by 7 bases; bases with no gene match: 17. Clones were read by immunoSEQ multiplex PCR, and TCRdb kept only the in-frame ones, dropping some. The sample includes approximately 5,400 clones, 35% to 45% of them seen just once. The V and J genes are TRBV5-1 and TRBJ2-1; 8 bases match TRBD2. This specimen consisted of lung tumor tissue, obtained before any cancer treatment. The receptor was derived from a male donor at least 60 years old with stage I squamous cell lung carcinoma. CDR3 in amino acids: CASAGIGGGGQEFF. As DNA, the CDR3 is TGCGCCAGCGCAGGTATAGGAGGCGGGGGGCAGGAGTTCTTC.